Below, one T cell receptor (beta chain) is given with its context. These data are taken from a study of blood T cell repertoires in COVID-19. All recovered Cohort 3 donors got two negative PCRs, got clearance, or saw symptom resolution. The assay was immunoSEQ multiplex PCR, and TCRdb's table has in-frame clones only and misses some. The table records 200,000 to 250,000 clones, about four fifths of them present only once. Sequencing input: PBMCs or T cells enriched from blood (not recorded which). This sequence originates from a woman aged 55-70 years who had recovered from COVID-19.

CDR3 bases: TGTGCCAGCAGCTTGGGGCTGACCTCCTACGAGCAGTACTTC. Translating gives CASSLGLTSYEQYF. The V call is TRBV7-2, the J call TRBJ2-7; possible D gene TRBD1, 5 bases. The V gene lost 3 bases and the J gene lost 0 bases, with 9 bases spanning the gap. The CDR3 loop spans 14 amino acids. Germline V CDR1 and CDR2: SGHTA, FQGNSA. Full variable domain (missing parts from reference TRBV7-2 and TRBJ2-7): GAGVSQSPSNKVTEKGKDVELRCDPISGHTALYWYRQSLGQGLEFLIYFQGNSAPDKSGLPSDRFSAERTGGSVSTLTIQRTQQEDSAVYLCASSLGLTSYEQYFGPGTRLTVT.